This TCR beta chain was profiled in a study of monozygotic twins with inflammatory bowel disease (dated by TCRdb to the late 2010s). The study in broad terms: In total, around 28 monozygotic twin pairs made up the full study: 19 Danish pairs, all IBD-discordant, plus nine German pairs, of which four were IBD-concordant and five were IBD-discordant. The search for disease-associated traits relied mainly on comparing, within discordant pairs, IBD patients with their genetically identical healthy co-twins. Each individual had, on average, about 151 000 unique TCRalpha sequences and 181 000 unique TCRbeta sequences available for analysis.

For this clonotype: What antigen it recognizes has not been identified.

Libraries were constructed by 5' RACE. The input for every TCR library was approximately 3,500 ng of total RNA. For each sample, cDNA synthesis was carried out in eight separate reactions using SMARTScribe reverse transcriptase. During cDNA synthesis, template switching introduced unique molecular identifiers that contained a 6-nucleotide sample barcode. Amplification of TCRalpha and TCRbeta cDNA involved two nested PCRs of roughly 16 and 10 cycles, and each PCR was followed by bead purification. Before amplification, the cDNA was treated with uracil DNA-glycosylase and purified using the QIAquick PCR purification kit. The second PCR was the step at which Illumina TruSeq-compatible adapters and sample-specific barcodes were added. TapeStation and Qubit were used to check library quality and concentration, and 5 ng of each library went into the pool. The pooled libraries were sequenced with 2 x 100 bp reads and custom sequencing primers on an Illumina HiSeq2500 single-index Rapid Run. Per the authors' processing: PCR and sequencing errors were corrected by UMI-based consensus assembly using MiGEC version 1.2.6. MiXCR version 2.1.1 was used to carry out V(D)J alignment, clonotype assembly and CDR3 extraction. To normalise gene usage, clonotype sharing and MAIT/NKT TCR abundance, the analysis used the top 1000, 10 000 and 20 000 clonotypes per sample. After downsampling to 27 000 UMIs, diversity was calculated as the inverse Simpson index using the vegan R package. Paired Mann-Whitney U tests were applied to discordant twin pairs, with Benjamini-Hochberg correction for multiple testing. With the reads reprocessed by TCRdb, a single entry stands for each CDR3 protein sequence and no DNA is reported. The V and J calls were determined by TCRdb, not by the authors. The record for this sample contains about 300,000 distinct CDR3 sequences. The ten largest clonotypes hold approximately 5.4% of the sample.

General conclusions and limits of the study: Different T cell subtypes could not be distinguished in the analysis. TCRbeta repertoire diversity, by inverse Simpson index, was decreased in IBD patients compared with their healthy co-twins. Repertoire similarity did not differ between concordant and discordant twins, possibly due to limited statistical power. Fewer clonotypes were shared with other individuals by IBD patients than by healthy twins, most markedly in patients showing signs of disease activity. Because patients received different immunosuppressive treatments, the repertoires may have picked up extra background noise and variability between individuals. The results gave no support for a single strong signal or clonotype linked to IBD.

The germline V gene supplies CDR1 SGHNT and CDR2 YENEEA. The CDR3 runs 16 amino acids, cysteine and phenylalanine included. The DNA is unrecorded. From each donor, a roughly 2.6 ml peripheral blood sample was collected into PAXgene tubes and stored at -80 degrees C. Without any T cell sorting, total RNA was extracted from whole blood using the PAXgene blood miRNA kit on an automated QIAcube. Peripheral blood from monozygotic twin pairs concordant or discordant for inflammatory bowel disease was subjected to deep TCRalpha and TCRbeta repertoire profiling with unique molecular barcoding. Smoking habits were recorded for all twin pairs, with individuals classified as current, former or never smokers.

The rearranged chain carries TRBV11-3 and TRBJ2-1; TCRdb names TRBD1, which stays unverified in the absence of DNA. The sample taken for sequencing was blood. The clonotype comes from a human donor with ulcerative colitis or Crohn's disease, or a healthy co-twin of an affected twin (not recorded which). For the CDR3, the sequence is CASSLAGRGSYNEQFF.